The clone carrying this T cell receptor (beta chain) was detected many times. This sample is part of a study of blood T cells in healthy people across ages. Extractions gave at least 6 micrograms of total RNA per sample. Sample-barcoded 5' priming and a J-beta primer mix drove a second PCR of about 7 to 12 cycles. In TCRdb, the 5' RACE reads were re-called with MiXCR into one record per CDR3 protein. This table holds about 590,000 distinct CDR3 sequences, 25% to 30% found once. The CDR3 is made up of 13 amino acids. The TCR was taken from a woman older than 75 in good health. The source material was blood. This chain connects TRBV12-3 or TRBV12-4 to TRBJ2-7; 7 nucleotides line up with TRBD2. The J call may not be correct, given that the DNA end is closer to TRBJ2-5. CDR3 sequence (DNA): TGTGCCAGCAAGAGCGGGATAAGGGAGACCCAGTACTTC. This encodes CASKSGIRETQYF.